The T cell receptor (beta chain) under discussion was sequenced for a study of human T cells and chemical hapten exposure. As for the study in general: Minor pooled library volume differences mainly drove per-sample TCR yield variation. Study-level findings and limits: The donors suffered from alopecia, so their immune response may not match that of healthy people.

CDR1 and CDR2 (germline): SEHNR, FQNEAQ (reference sequence). This CDR3 is built from 14 residues. Trimming took 5 bases from V and 3 from J; bases not matched to a gene: 4. TCRdb fed the RACE reads into MiXCR, producing one record per CDR3 protein. Of under 60,000 distinct CDR3 sequences listed, approximately 9.9% were seen once; the top ten hold approximately 1.8%. This clonotype was recorded many times. As yet, its antigen is unknown. Time point given: patch test 1, 2 weeks after DPC sensitization. Described treatment: therapeutic diphenylcyclopropenone sensitization with weekly scalp DPC. Total RNA came from unfractionated whole blood.

Source: whole blood, taken in connection with sensitization to the hapten diphenylcyclopropenone (DPC). The chain combines TRBV7-9 with TRBJ2-3; 8 bases line up with TRBD1. This receptor was obtained from a woman between 40 and 50 years old with alopecia areata. Some clones in this sample may be carry-over from other donors' samples. The CDR3 DNA is TGTGCCAGCAGCCCGGACAGGGTGACAGATACGCAGTATTTT. This sequence encodes CASSPDRVTDTQYF.